The 2 T cell receptor beta chains reported below all come from one sample, sequenced in a study of blood T cell repertoires in COVID-19. The protocol was immunoSEQ multiplex PCR, while the TCRdb copy is restricted to in-frame clones and leaves out a portion. Of roughly 80,000 clones detected, around 80% appear once; the ten largest clones hold 4.5% to 7%. Specimen: peripheral blood. All receptors come from a man aged 55-75 years with active or convalescent COVID-19.

The chain combines TRBV12-3 or TRBV12-4 with TRBJ1-1; 8 bases are shared with TRBD1. V lost 6 bases, J lost 6 bases, and 3 bases stayed unmatched. CDR3 length equals 12 residues. CDR3 nucleotides: TGTGCCAGCAGCCCGGGACAGGCTGAAGCTTTCTTT. The encoded protein is CASSPGQAEAFF.

This clone has just a few counts. This rearrangement joins TRBV6-1 to TRBJ1-4; possibly TRBD1 for D (5 bases). Germline V gene data show CDR1 as MNHNS and CDR2 as SASEGT. CDR3 length: 15 amino acids. The ends were cut back, 3 bases at V and 4 bases at J, with 12 bases in the middle. This chain's CDR3 is CASSDWGVGNEKLFF. For the CDR3, the DNA is TGTGCCAGCAGTGATTGGGGGGTGGGTAATGAAAAACTGTTTTTT.